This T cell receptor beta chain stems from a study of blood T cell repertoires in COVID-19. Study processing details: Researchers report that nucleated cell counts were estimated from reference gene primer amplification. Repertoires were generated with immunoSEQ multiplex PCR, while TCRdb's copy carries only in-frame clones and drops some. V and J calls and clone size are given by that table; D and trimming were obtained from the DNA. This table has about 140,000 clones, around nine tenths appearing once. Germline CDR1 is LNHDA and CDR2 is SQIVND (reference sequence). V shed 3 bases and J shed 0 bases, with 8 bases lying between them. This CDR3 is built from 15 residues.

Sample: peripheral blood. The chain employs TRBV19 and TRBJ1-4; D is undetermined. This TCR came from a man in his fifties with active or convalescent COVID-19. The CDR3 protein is CASSISAATNEKLFF. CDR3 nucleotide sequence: TGTGCCAGTAGTATTAGCGCTGCAACTAATGAAAAACTGTTTTTT.